Given below is one T cell receptor (beta chain) in context. Cohort assignment relied on participant-reported clinical history. The CDR3 contains 18 residues. Germline V gives CDR1 LNHNV, CDR2 YYDKDF (reference sequence). The V and J ends lost 3 bases and 3 bases respectively, with 22 bases between them. The assay was immunoSEQ multiplex PCR, and TCRdb's table has in-frame clones only and misses some. The table records approximately 150,000 clones, 70% to 85% of them present only once. These data belong to a study of blood T cell repertoires in COVID-19. Study overall: COVID-19 samples, acute and convalescent, were from the United States, Italy and Spain. PBMCs, B-cell-depleted T cells, or T cells provided the cDNA or gDNA that made up the material.

The sequence derives from a man aged 45-60 years who had recovered from COVID-19. This rearrangement joins TRBV15 to TRBJ2-3, with D possibly matching TRBD1 (5 bases). Input material: PBMCs or T cells enriched from blood (not recorded which). This CDR3 reads CATSRGRGFVSRTDTQYF. CDR3 coding DNA: TGTGCCACCAGCAGGGGAAGGGGTTTCGTCTCAAGGACAGATACGCAGTATTTT.